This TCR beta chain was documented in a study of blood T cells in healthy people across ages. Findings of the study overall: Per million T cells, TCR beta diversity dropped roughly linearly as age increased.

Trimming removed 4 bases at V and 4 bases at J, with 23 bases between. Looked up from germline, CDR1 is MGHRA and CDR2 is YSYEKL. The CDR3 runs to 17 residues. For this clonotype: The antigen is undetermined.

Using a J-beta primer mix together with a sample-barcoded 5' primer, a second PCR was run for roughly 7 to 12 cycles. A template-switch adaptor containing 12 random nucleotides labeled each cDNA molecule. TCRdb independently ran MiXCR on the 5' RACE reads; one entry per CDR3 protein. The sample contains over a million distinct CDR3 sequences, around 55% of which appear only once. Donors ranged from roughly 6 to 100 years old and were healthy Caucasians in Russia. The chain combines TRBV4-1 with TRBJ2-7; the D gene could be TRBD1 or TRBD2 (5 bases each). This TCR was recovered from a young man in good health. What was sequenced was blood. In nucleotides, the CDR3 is TGCGCCAGCAGCCGTCCCCTTCGGGGTGTAGGGGAGTACGAGCAGTACTTC. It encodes CASSRPLRGVGEYEQYF.